This TCR beta chain was sequenced for a study of Ad26.COV2.S vaccination and SARS-CoV-2 variants. Overall study: The study gave Ad26.COV2.S intramuscularly, once or twice 56 days apart.

The treatment here: approximately 18 received Ad26.COV2.S at low or high dose, single or two shots; five or six received placebo; per-sample allocation not given. Specimen acquisition occurred on day 63 following the initial vaccine or placebo injection. Its platform was an Ad26 vector, and its expressed antigen was Wuhan-strain SARS-CoV-2 spike. Profiled with immunoSEQ multiplex PCR; TCRdb holds only in-frame clones, not every one. The sample has approximately 400,000 clones, roughly 84% seen once. V lost 4 bases and J lost 0; bases outside the gene matches: 3. The CDR3 is 15 residues long. Per the germline V gene, CDR1 is LGHDT and CDR2 is YNNKEL (reference sequence).

The origin of this receptor is a person between 18 and 59 years old who received the Ad26.COV2.S COVID-19 vaccine or a placebo. The genes are TRBV3-1 (or the pseudogene TRBV3-2) and TRBJ2-3; 8 bases line up with TRBD1. The sample consisted of peripheral blood, taken in a trial of Ad26.COV2.S vaccine versus placebo. Written as DNA, the CDR3 is TGTGCCAGCAGCCTGACAGGGGCTAGCACAGATACGCAGTATTTT. The encoded protein is CASSLTGASTDTQYF.